This is a list of T cell receptor beta chains from one sample in a study of T cell responses to AZD1222 COVID-19 vaccine. The data were produced by immunoSEQ multiplex PCR, yet TCRdb's version contains in-frame clones alone and is incomplete. The sample yields 150,000 to 200,000 clones, 85% to 90% seen once. Here the sequenced sample was peripheral blood, taken on day 0 of AZD1222 vaccination. The receptor set was obtained from an adult in good health. Each CDR3 is given with its conserved first and last residue. D genes are given only for firm matches. Rows may omit the clone size; those that give it use once, few, many or a size class.

D gene: TRBD1; clone size: NA; V gene: TRBV28; J gene: TRBJ1-2; CDR3 protein: CASLGQGANIVNYGYTF; CDR3 DNA: TGTGCCAGCCTGGGACAGGGGGCGAATATAGTGAACTATGGCTACACCTTC
D gene: NA; clone size: once; V gene: TRBV12-3/TRBV12-4; J gene: TRBJ2-6; CDR3 protein: CASSNTGANVLTF; CDR3 DNA: TGTGCCAGCAGTAATACTGGGGCCAACGTCCTGACTTTC
D gene: TRBD1; clone size: NA; V gene: TRBV6-2/TRBV6-3; J gene: TRBJ2-5; CDR3 protein: CASSVYRGSVETQYF; CDR3 DNA: TGTGCCAGCAGTGTCTACAGGGGGTCGGTAGAGACCCAGTACTTC
D gene: NA; clone size: once; V gene: TRBV3-1/TRBV3-2; J gene: TRBJ2-3; CDR3 protein: CASSQDLADTQYF; CDR3 DNA: TGTGCCAGCAGCCAAGATCTAGCAGATACGCAGTATTTT
D gene: NA; clone size: NA; V gene: TRBV2; J gene: TRBJ1-3; CDR3 protein: CASSRSDGSSGNTIYF; CDR3 DNA: TGTGCCAGCAGTAGGTCGGACGGCAGCTCTGGAAACACCATATATTTT
D gene: NA; clone size: NA; V gene: TRBV12-5; J gene: TRBJ2-2; CDR3 protein: CASAASVTGELFF; CDR3 DNA: TGTGCTAGTGCTGCGTCTGTCACCGGGGAGCTGTTTTTT
D gene: NA; clone size: NA; V gene: TRBV6-2/TRBV6-3; J gene: TRBJ1-1; CDR3 protein: CASSYSRSNTEAFF; CDR3 DNA: TGTGCCAGCAGTTACTCGCGATCGAACACTGAAGCTTTCTTT
D gene: NA; clone size: NA; V gene: TRBV7-2; J gene: TRBJ2-1; CDR3 protein: CASRSSSFDEQFF; CDR3 DNA: TGTGCCAGCAGGAGCAGTTCCTTCGATGAGCAGTTCTTC
D gene: NA; clone size: NA; V gene: TRBV6-5; J gene: TRBJ1-6; CDR3 protein: CASSYNSQVLSPLHF; CDR3 DNA: TGTGCCAGCAGTTACAACTCTCAGGTTCTTTCACCCCTCCACTTT
D gene: TRBD1; clone size: NA; V gene: TRBV28; J gene: TRBJ1-2; CDR3 protein: CAAGTEGGYTF; CDR3 DNA: TGTGCCGCAGGGACAGAGGGAGGCTACACCTTC
D gene: TRBD1; clone size: NA; V gene: TRBV19; J gene: TRBJ1-5; CDR3 protein: CASSMGRDRNQPQHF; CDR3 DNA: TGTGCCAGTAGTATGGGACGGGACAGGAATCAGCCCCAGCATTTT
D gene: TRBD2; clone size: NA; V gene: TRBV18; J gene: TRBJ2-7; CDR3 protein: CASSPGLTNNEQYF; CDR3 DNA: TGTGCCAGCTCACCGGGACTAACAAATAACGAGCAGTACTTC
D gene: TRBD1; clone size: NA; V gene: TRBV19; J gene: TRBJ1-2; CDR3 protein: CAIEDRGTGNYGYTF; CDR3 DNA: TGTGCCATAGAAGACAGGGGGACCGGGAACTATGGCTACACCTTC
D gene: NA; clone size: NA; V gene: TRBV7-2; J gene: TRBJ1-5; CDR3 protein: CASSLGSGINQPQHF; CDR3 DNA: TGTGCCAGCAGCTTAGGCTCAGGAATCAATCAGCCCCAGCATTTT
D gene: NA; clone size: NA; V gene: TRBV12-3/TRBV12-4; J gene: TRBJ1-1; CDR3 protein: CASSPGNTDEAFF; CDR3 DNA: TGTGCCAGCAGCCCCGGGAATACCGATGAAGCTTTCTTT
D gene: NA; clone size: NA; V gene: TRBV19; J gene: TRBJ2-1; CDR3 protein: CATRSEGLYNEQFF; CDR3 DNA: TGTGCCACTCGCTCCGAGGGGCTCTACAATGAGCAGTTCTTC
D gene: TRBD1; clone size: NA; V gene: TRBV5-1; J gene: TRBJ1-6; CDR3 protein: CASSPTTGVSPLHF; CDR3 DNA: TGCGCCAGCAGCCCAACGACAGGGGTCTCACCCCTCCACTTT
D gene: NA; clone size: NA; V gene: TRBV27; J gene: TRBJ2-3; CDR3 protein: CASSSYRGTDTQYF; CDR3 DNA: TGTGCCAGCAGTTCCTACAGGGGCACAGATACGCAGTATTTT
D gene: NA; clone size: NA; V gene: TRBV27; J gene: TRBJ1-5; CDR3 protein: CASSLYNSNQPQHF; CDR3 DNA: TGTGCCAGCAGCCTATACAATAGCAATCAGCCCCAGCATTTT
D gene: TRBD2; clone size: NA; V gene: TRBV7-6; J gene: TRBJ2-3; CDR3 protein: CASSTGLAGGVDTQYF; CDR3 DNA: TGTGCCAGCAGCACCGGACTAGCGGGAGGAGTAGATACGCAGTATTTT
D gene: NA; clone size: NA; V gene: TRBV5-4; J gene: TRBJ1-1; CDR3 protein: CASSLAGGNTEAFF; CDR3 DNA: TGTGCCAGCAGCTTGGCCGGGGGGAACACTGAAGCTTTCTTT
D gene: TRBD2; clone size: NA; V gene: TRBV6-5; J gene: TRBJ2-7; CDR3 protein: CASRPGLAGAEQYF; CDR3 DNA: TGTGCCAGCAGACCGGGACTAGCAGGGGCCGAGCAGTACTTC
D gene: TRBD1; clone size: NA; V gene: TRBV2; J gene: TRBJ2-7; CDR3 protein: CASTINPGQGTEQYF; CDR3 DNA: TGTGCCAGCACAATAAACCCGGGACAGGGGACCGAGCAGTACTTC
D gene: NA; clone size: NA; V gene: TRBV18; J gene: TRBJ1-1; CDR3 protein: CASSPDMNTEAFF; CDR3 DNA: TGTGCCAGCTCACCGGACATGAACACTGAAGCTTTCTTT
D gene: NA; clone size: NA; V gene: TRBV6-2/TRBV6-3; J gene: TRBJ1-5; CDR3 protein: CASSYPSAGRQPQHF; CDR3 DNA: TGTGCCAGCAGTTACCCCAGTGCGGGGAGGCAGCCCCAGCATTTT
D gene: TRBD2; clone size: NA; V gene: TRBV10-1; J gene: TRBJ2-7; CDR3 protein: CASTGGSSYEQYF; CDR3 DNA: TGCGCCAGCACCGGCGGGAGCTCCTACGAGCAGTACTTC
D gene: NA; clone size: NA; V gene: TRBV5-6; J gene: TRBJ1-2; CDR3 protein: CASSRRQFGYTF; CDR3 DNA: TGTGCCAGCAGCCGCCGACAGTTTGGCTACACCTTC
D gene: TRBD1; clone size: NA; V gene: TRBV27; J gene: TRBJ1-1; CDR3 protein: CASSYRDRGEAFF; CDR3 DNA: TGTGCCAGCAGTTACCGGGACAGGGGGGAAGCTTTCTTT
D gene: TRBD2; clone size: NA; V gene: TRBV19; J gene: TRBJ2-2; CDR3 protein: CASSKIKTSATGELFF; CDR3 DNA: TGTGCCAGTAGTAAAATAAAGACTAGCGCTACCGGGGAGCTGTTTTTT
D gene: TRBD1; clone size: NA; V gene: TRBV6-6; J gene: TRBJ1-5; CDR3 protein: CASSPATGGRVSQPQHF; CDR3 DNA: TGTGCCAGCAGTCCTGCCACAGGGGGGCGCGTAAGTCAGCCCCAGCATTTT
D gene: NA; clone size: NA; V gene: TRBV6-2/TRBV6-3; J gene: TRBJ1-5; CDR3 protein: CASSFHRDEAFNQPQHF; CDR3 DNA: TGTGCCAGCAGTTTCCACCGGGACGAGGCATTCAATCAGCCCCAGCATTTT
D gene: NA; clone size: NA; V gene: TRBV18; J gene: TRBJ1-6; CDR3 protein: CASSPSGVINSPLHF; CDR3 DNA: TGTGCCAGCTCACCGTCAGGGGTAATCAATTCACCCCTCCACTTT
D gene: NA; clone size: NA; V gene: TRBV30; J gene: TRBJ2-7; CDR3 protein: CAWSEAGRSSYEQYF; CDR3 DNA: TGTGCCTGGAGTGAAGCTGGGCGGAGCTCCTACGAGCAGTACTTC
D gene: NA; clone size: few; V gene: TRBV4-1; J gene: TRBJ1-1; CDR3 protein: CASSQAWANWNTEAFF; CDR3 DNA: TGCGCCAGCAGCCAAGCATGGGCGAATTGGAACACTGAAGCTTTCTTT
D gene: NA; clone size: once; V gene: TRBV9; J gene: TRBJ1-1; CDR3 protein: CASSAGRGTEAFF; CDR3 DNA: TGTGCCAGCAGCGCCGGACGGGGAACTGAAGCTTTCTTT
D gene: NA; clone size: NA; V gene: TRBV19; J gene: TRBJ1-6; CDR3 protein: CASSIAGTPLHF; CDR3 DNA: TGTGCCAGTAGTATCGCGGGGACACCCCTCCACTTT
D gene: NA; clone size: NA; V gene: TRBV6-2/TRBV6-3; J gene: TRBJ2-1; CDR3 protein: CASSYRTVINEQFF; CDR3 DNA: TGTGCCAGCAGTTACAGGACAGTAATCAATGAGCAGTTCTTC
D gene: NA; clone size: NA; V gene: TRBV5-6; J gene: TRBJ1-2; CDR3 protein: CASSPDSQTYGYTF; CDR3 DNA: TGTGCCAGCAGTCCGGACAGTCAAACCTATGGCTACACCTTC
D gene: TRBD2; clone size: NA; V gene: TRBV9; J gene: TRBJ2-7; CDR3 protein: CASSPGTSGSKWDEQYF; CDR3 DNA: TGTGCCAGCAGCCCCGGGACTAGCGGGAGCAAATGGGACGAGCAGTACTTC
D gene: NA; clone size: NA; V gene: TRBV5-6; J gene: TRBJ1-6; CDR3 protein: CASSLGRSSYNSPLHF; CDR3 DNA: TGTGCCAGCAGCTTAGGGCGAAGCTCCTATAATTCACCCCTCCACTTT
D gene: NA; clone size: NA; V gene: TRBV21-1; J gene: TRBJ2-7; CDR3 protein: CASSKAGQGQYSYEQYF; CDR3 DNA: TGTGCCAGCAGCAAAGCGGGACAGGGTCAATACTCCTACGAGCAGTACTTC
D gene: TRBD1; clone size: NA; V gene: TRBV9; J gene: TRBJ1-4; CDR3 protein: CASSALRTGGSNEKLFF; CDR3 DNA: TGTGCCAGCAGCGCCCTTAGGACAGGGGGATCTAATGAAAAACTGTTTTTT
D gene: NA; clone size: NA; V gene: TRBV19; J gene: TRBJ2-1; CDR3 protein: CASSITGGREQFF; CDR3 DNA: TGTGCCAGTAGTATTACCGGGGGGCGTGAGCAGTTCTTC
D gene: NA; clone size: once; V gene: TRBV3-1/TRBV3-2; J gene: TRBJ2-2; CDR3 protein: CASSIVKPANTGELFF; CDR3 DNA: TGTGCCAGCAGCATTGTTAAACCGGCGAACACCGGGGAGCTGTTTTTT
D gene: TRBD1; clone size: NA; V gene: TRBV30; J gene: TRBJ1-2; CDR3 protein: CAWSWDRGTYGYTF; CDR3 DNA: TGTGCCTGGAGTTGGGACAGGGGGACCTATGGCTACACCTTC
D gene: NA; clone size: NA; V gene: TRBV30; J gene: TRBJ1-6; CDR3 protein: CAWSLGQDGSPLHF; CDR3 DNA: TGTGCCTGGAGTCTCGGACAAGACGGATCACCCCTCCACTTT
D gene: NA; clone size: NA; V gene: TRBV5-4; J gene: TRBJ2-2; CDR3 protein: CASSLISNTGELFF; CDR3 DNA: TGTGCCAGCAGCTTGATTTCGAACACCGGGGAGCTGTTTTTT
D gene: TRBD1; clone size: NA; V gene: TRBV11-2; J gene: TRBJ2-1; CDR3 protein: CASSPPGQGFYNEQFF; CDR3 DNA: TGTGCCAGCAGCCCCCCGGGACAGGGGTTCTACAATGAGCAGTTCTTC
D gene: NA; clone size: NA; V gene: TRBV2; J gene: TRBJ1-5; CDR3 protein: CASNPQGRGSNQPQHF; CDR3 DNA: TGTGCCAGCAATCCCCAGGGGCGCGGGAGCAATCAGCCCCAGCATTTT
D gene: NA; clone size: NA; V gene: TRBV5-6; J gene: TRBJ1-4; CDR3 protein: CASSLFRTGSEKLFF; CDR3 DNA: TGTGCCAGCAGCTTGTTTCGCACAGGGAGTGAAAAACTGTTTTTT
D gene: NA; clone size: NA; V gene: TRBV29-1; J gene: TRBJ2-7; CDR3 protein: CSVEAESSYEQYF; CDR3 DNA: TGCAGCGTTGAAGCAGAGAGCTCCTACGAGCAGTACTTC
D gene: TRBD1; clone size: NA; V gene: TRBV28; J gene: TRBJ1-5; CDR3 protein: CASSYRQGDSNQPQHF; CDR3 DNA: TGTGCCAGCAGTTATAGACAGGGCGATAGCAATCAGCCCCAGCATTTT
D gene: NA; clone size: NA; V gene: TRBV19; J gene: TRBJ2-2; CDR3 protein: CASSTSYGELFF; CDR3 DNA: TGTGCCAGTAGTACATCGTACGGGGAGCTGTTTTTT
D gene: NA; clone size: NA; V gene: TRBV27; J gene: TRBJ1-5; CDR3 protein: CASRGERGGYQPQHF; CDR3 DNA: TGTGCCAGCCGTGGAGAAAGGGGTGGGTATCAGCCCCAGCATTTT